Shown below are 3 T cell receptor beta chains from a single sample sequenced in a study of CD8 T cells in Susac syndrome. An amount of RNA that ranged from roughly 0.5 to 1 ug was reverse transcribed with random hexamers. Each CDR3 protein is one row after TCRdb ran MiXCR on the immunoSEQ multiplex PCR reads. The sample lists more than 70,000 distinct CDR3 sequences; 94% were seen once. The specimen was CD8+ T cells from PBMCs. The source is a human donor with Susac syndrome.

This chain connects TRBV4-1 to TRBJ2-3; 12 bases are a match to TRBD2. The CDR3 covers 16 residues. Trimming at V came to 4 bases and at J to 4 bases, leaving 6 bases not matched to a gene. Germline CDR1 reads MGHRA; CDR2 reads YSYEKL. The CDR3 protein is CASSPLAGGPADTQYF. The CDR3 DNA sequence: TGCGCCAGCAGCCCCCTAGCGGGGGGGCCAGCAGATACGCAGTATTTT.

The genes are TRBV9 and TRBJ2-7, with D perhaps being TRBD1 or TRBD2 (6 bases each). With 3 bases removed from V and 2 bases from J, the gap between germline ends came to 9 bases. Per the germline V gene, CDR1 is SGDLS and CDR2 is YYNGEE. The CDR3 has 13 residues. This CDR3 is CASSGGAPYEQYF. The CDR3 DNA reads as TGTGCCAGCAGCGGGGGGGCCCCCTACGAGCAGTACTTC.

The CDR3 sequence is CASSQARAAYMVNTEAFF. Here the CDR3 DNA reads TGTGCCAGCAGCCAGGCCCGGGCGGCCTATATGGTGAACACTGAAGCTTTCTTT. The V and J genes are TRBV3-1 and TRBJ1-1, with no clear D. Germline CDR1 is LGHDT and CDR2 is YNNKEL (reference sequence). V was shortened by 3 bases and J by 0 bases, with 20 bases between the two germline ends. CDR3 length: 18 residues. Based on the CDR3 plus reference TRBV3-1 and TRBJ1-1, the full variable domain is DTAVSQTPKYLVTQMGNDKSIKCEQNLGHDTMYWYKQDSKKFLKIMFSYNNKELIINETVPNRFSPKSPDKAHLNLHINSLELGDSAVYFCASSQARAAYMVNTEAFFGQGTRLTVV.